Listed below are T cell receptor beta chains from one sample, sequenced in a study of T cell clonotyping in hematopoietic cell transplantation. Libraries were prepared by immunoSEQ multiplex PCR; TCRdb keeps only in-frame clonotypes and omits some of them. The sample records approximately 4,400 clones, just under 70% being singletons. The material was PBMCs, obtained 100 days after allogeneic stem cell transplant. The receptor source for this set is a male patient between 60 and 69 years old who had an allogeneic stem cell transplant, so the T cells may come from the graft donor. Some clones in this sample may be carry-over from other donors' samples. Each CDR3 is given with its conserved first and last residue. The order of the fields is D gene, J gene, V gene, clone size, CDR3 DNA, CDR3 protein. The D gene is left open where the match is weak. Size tells how often a clone was seen (once, few, many) or the class of an expanded clone, and some rows leave it out.

d_call: NA
j_call: TRBJ1-2
v_call: TRBV6-1
clone_size: few
cdr3_nt: TGTGCCAGCAGGACAGGACTTTGGTATGGCTACACCTTC
cdr3_aa: CASRTGLWYGYTF

d_call: NA
j_call: TRBJ1-1
v_call: TRBV7-8
clone_size: few
cdr3_nt: TGTGCCAGCAGCTACCCAGGTCGCACTGAAGCTTTCTTT
cdr3_aa: CASSYPGRTEAFF

d_call: NA
j_call: TRBJ2-3
v_call: TRBV19
clone_size: NA
cdr3_nt: TGTGCCAGTAGTAAGCCTAGCGTCGCGATTATGAATACGCAGTATTTT
cdr3_aa: CASSKPSVAIMNTQYF

d_call: NA
j_call: TRBJ2-7
v_call: TRBV5-1
clone_size: NA
cdr3_nt: TGCGCCAGCAGCTTGGGGCAGCTCTCCTACGAGCAGTACTTC
cdr3_aa: CASSLGQLSYEQYF

d_call: NA
j_call: TRBJ1-2
v_call: TRBV6-5
clone_size: NA
cdr3_nt: TGTGCCAGCAGCACAGTAGGGTGGGATGGCTGCACCTTC
cdr3_aa: CASSTVGWDGCTF

d_call: NA
j_call: TRBJ1-5
v_call: TRBV21-1
clone_size: NA
cdr3_nt: TGTGCCAGCAGCAAAGGGGGGGGGAGCAATCAGCCCCAGCATTTT
cdr3_aa: CASSKGGGSNQPQHF

d_call: NA
j_call: TRBJ2-7
v_call: TRBV2
clone_size: NA
cdr3_nt: TGTGCCAGCAGTGCGAGGGGAGGTTTCTACGAGCAGTACTTC
cdr3_aa: CASSARGGFYEQYF

d_call: NA
j_call: TRBJ2-7
v_call: TRBV6-5
clone_size: NA
cdr3_nt: TGTGCCAGCACCCCGACAGGTGCGAGTGGCGGGCAGTACTTC
cdr3_aa: CASTPTGASGGQYF

d_call: NA
j_call: TRBJ1-2
v_call: TRBV6-5
clone_size: NA
cdr3_nt: TGTGCCAGCAGTTACGGCAGGAGGTATGGCTACACCTTC
cdr3_aa: CASSYGRRYGYTF

d_call: NA
j_call: TRBJ1-3
v_call: TRBV27
clone_size: once
cdr3_nt: TGTGCCAGCAGTTTAGCGGGGGTAACTGGAAACACCATATATTTT
cdr3_aa: CASSLAGVTGNTIYF

d_call: NA
j_call: TRBJ2-1
v_call: TRBV30
clone_size: NA
cdr3_nt: TGTGCCTGGTCCGGGGATAGCGGCTACAATGAGCAGTTCTTC
cdr3_aa: CAWSGDSGYNEQFF

d_call: NA
j_call: TRBJ1-1
v_call: TRBV19
clone_size: NA
cdr3_nt: TGTGCCAGTAGTCAGGGAGGGTGGGGAGCTTTCTTT
cdr3_aa: CASSQGGWGAFF

d_call: NA
j_call: TRBJ1-5
v_call: TRBV4-3
clone_size: NA
cdr3_nt: TGCGCCAGCAGCCAAGATGCGGGAAAGGGCCACCAGCCCCAGCATTTT
cdr3_aa: CASSQDAGKGHQPQHF

d_call: NA
j_call: TRBJ2-5
v_call: TRBV7-3
clone_size: few
cdr3_nt: TGTGCCAGCAGCTTAACGCTTGGAGAGACCCAGTACTTC
cdr3_aa: CASSLTLGETQYF

d_call: NA
j_call: TRBJ1-5
v_call: TRBV6-1
clone_size: NA
cdr3_nt: TGTGCCAGCAGTGGGCGGAATCTAAATCAGCCCCAGCATTTT
cdr3_aa: CASSGRNLNQPQHF

d_call: NA
j_call: TRBJ1-3
v_call: TRBV6-6
clone_size: NA
cdr3_nt: TGTGCCAGCAGTTACTCGGGGGACCACGAAGGAAACACCATATATTTT
cdr3_aa: CASSYSGDHEGNTIYF

d_call: TRBD1
j_call: TRBJ1-1
v_call: TRBV6-6
clone_size: NA
cdr3_nt: TGTGCCACGAGAACAGGGGGTGGGACTGAAGCTTTCTTT
cdr3_aa: CATRTGGGTEAFF

d_call: NA
j_call: TRBJ2-5
v_call: TRBV19
clone_size: few
cdr3_nt: TGTGCCAGTAGTCTGGTAGGGGACGAGACCCAGTACTTC
cdr3_aa: CASSLVGDETQYF

d_call: NA
j_call: TRBJ2-3
v_call: TRBV27
clone_size: NA
cdr3_nt: TGTGCCAGCAGCCTAGGCGTTACAGATACGCAGTATTTT
cdr3_aa: CASSLGVTDTQYF

d_call: NA
j_call: TRBJ2-3
v_call: TRBV5-8
clone_size: NA
cdr3_nt: TGTGCCAGCAGCTTGGACGGAAGCACAGATACGCAGTATTTT
cdr3_aa: CASSLDGSTDTQYF

d_call: TRBD1
j_call: TRBJ1-2
v_call: TRBV6-4
clone_size: NA
cdr3_nt: TGTGCCAGCAGTGGGGACAGAAACTATGGCTACACCTTC
cdr3_aa: CASSGDRNYGYTF

d_call: TRBD2
j_call: TRBJ2-3
v_call: TRBV29-1
clone_size: NA
cdr3_nt: TGCAGCGTTGCGGCGGGAGGGCGCACAGATACGCAGTATTTT
cdr3_aa: CSVAAGGRTDTQYF

d_call: NA
j_call: TRBJ1-5
v_call: TRBV5-8
clone_size: once
cdr3_nt: TGTGCCAGCACCCTTCGTAATCAGCCCCAGCATTTT
cdr3_aa: CASTLRNQPQHF

d_call: TRBD1
j_call: TRBJ2-7
v_call: TRBV15
clone_size: NA
cdr3_nt: TGTGCCACCAGCATTGGGACAGGGAATCACGAGCAGTACTTC
cdr3_aa: CATSIGTGNHEQYF

d_call: NA
j_call: TRBJ2-7
v_call: TRBV13
clone_size: NA
cdr3_nt: TGTGCCAGCACCGCAGGGGGGTCCTACGAGCAGTACTTC
cdr3_aa: CASTAGGSYEQYF

d_call: NA
j_call: TRBJ2-7
v_call: TRBV6-1
clone_size: few
cdr3_nt: TGTGCCACCATACAGTACGAGCAGTACTTC
cdr3_aa: CATIQYEQYF

d_call: NA
j_call: TRBJ1-2
v_call: TRBV2
clone_size: NA
cdr3_nt: TGTGCCAGCAGTCTGGGTTTCGGGGACTATGGCTACACCTTC
cdr3_aa: CASSLGFGDYGYTF

d_call: TRBD1
j_call: TRBJ1-5
v_call: TRBV19
clone_size: NA
cdr3_nt: TGTGCCAGTAGCACGGACAGGGCTCGCCAGCCCCAGCATTTT
cdr3_aa: CASSTDRARQPQHF

d_call: NA
j_call: TRBJ2-7
v_call: TRBV13
clone_size: NA
cdr3_nt: TGTGCCAGCAGCAGGGGGACGGCCTACGAGCAGTACTTC
cdr3_aa: CASSRGTAYEQYF

d_call: TRBD1
j_call: TRBJ1-1
v_call: TRBV19
clone_size: NA
cdr3_nt: TGTGCCAGTAGAGGACAGGGGGTTGCTGAAGCTTTCTTT
cdr3_aa: CASRGQGVAEAFF

d_call: NA
j_call: TRBJ2-5
v_call: TRBV5-4
clone_size: NA
cdr3_nt: TGTGCCAGCAGCTCCAAGACGAGCGGAAAAGAGACCCAGTACTTC
cdr3_aa: CASSSKTSGKETQYF

d_call: NA
j_call: TRBJ1-2
v_call: TRBV6-5
clone_size: NA
cdr3_nt: TGTGCCAGCAGTTACTCGGGGACTCCTAACTATGGCTACACCTTC
cdr3_aa: CASSYSGTPNYGYTF

d_call: NA
j_call: TRBJ1-2
v_call: TRBV7-6
clone_size: NA
cdr3_nt: TGTGCCAGCAGCCCACTATCGGACAGCTATGGCTACACCTTC
cdr3_aa: CASSPLSDSYGYTF

d_call: TRBD2
j_call: TRBJ2-3
v_call: TRBV11-3
clone_size: NA
cdr3_nt: TGTGCCAGCAGCTTATCTAGCGGAGCGCAGTATTTT
cdr3_aa: CASSLSSGAQYF

d_call: NA
j_call: TRBJ2-7
v_call: TRBV29-1
clone_size: NA
cdr3_nt: TGCAGCGTCCCTACCCGGGACGGTTCCTACGAGCAGTACTTC
cdr3_aa: CSVPTRDGSYEQYF

d_call: TRBD1
j_call: TRBJ1-1
v_call: TRBV29-1
clone_size: NA
cdr3_nt: TGCAGCATTGTTGTCGGACAGGCAAATGAAGCTTTCTTT
cdr3_aa: CSIVVGQANEAFF

d_call: TRBD1
j_call: TRBJ2-5
v_call: TRBV6-5
clone_size: NA
cdr3_nt: TGTGCCAGCAGTTACCACAGGGACAGGGGACAAGAGACCCAGTACTTC
cdr3_aa: CASSYHRDRGQETQYF

d_call: NA
j_call: TRBJ2-5
v_call: TRBV29-1
clone_size: once
cdr3_nt: TGCAGCGTTGGATTGGTGGGGACGTACCAAGAGACCCAGTACTTC
cdr3_aa: CSVGLVGTYQETQYF

d_call: NA
j_call: TRBJ1-5
v_call: TRBV19
clone_size: NA
cdr3_nt: TGTGCCAGTACCTACGGGGGGTTCGGGGGAGGGAGCAATCAGCCCCAGCATTTT
cdr3_aa: CASTYGGFGGGSNQPQHF

d_call: NA
j_call: TRBJ2-5
v_call: TRBV28
clone_size: NA
cdr3_nt: TGTGCCAGCAGTTTATTAGGACCGCAGGAGACCCAGTACTTC
cdr3_aa: CASSLLGPQETQYF

d_call: NA
j_call: TRBJ1-1
v_call: TRBV30
clone_size: NA
cdr3_nt: TGTGCCTGGAGTCCGGGGAGGACTGAAGCTTTCTTT
cdr3_aa: CAWSPGRTEAFF

d_call: TRBD1
j_call: TRBJ2-7
v_call: TRBV11-1
clone_size: NA
cdr3_nt: TGTGCCAGCAGCTTAGCGGACAGGGGAACCTACGAGCAGTACTTC
cdr3_aa: CASSLADRGTYEQYF

d_call: NA
j_call: TRBJ2-2
v_call: TRBV7-3
clone_size: NA
cdr3_nt: TGTGCCAGCAGCTTAGGCGGGTCCGGGGAGCTGTTTTTT
cdr3_aa: CASSLGGSGELFF

d_call: NA
j_call: TRBJ2-2
v_call: TRBV5-1
clone_size: once
cdr3_nt: TGCGCCAGCAGCTTGGACGGAACCGGGGAGCTGTTTTTT
cdr3_aa: CASSLDGTGELFF

d_call: NA
j_call: TRBJ1-1
v_call: TRBV7-3
clone_size: NA
cdr3_nt: TGTGCCAGCAGCTACGGGGGGGCGGACACTGAAGCTTTCTTT
cdr3_aa: CASSYGGADTEAFF